The TCR beta chain described here comes from a study of cytomegalovirus exposure and HLA in healthy donors. Study conclusions and caveats: The later analysis indicated that the majority of CMV-associated TCR beta chains appeared HLA-restricted.

In its sample, this clone was seen a few times. Antigen: not known. It was with 60 Vbeta and 13 Jbeta primers that the PCR ran. Produced via immunoSEQ multiplex PCR; TCRdb's table is partial and in-frame only. Among about 160,000 clones, 70% to 85% were seen once, and the ten largest hold around 2%. Trimming removed 5 bases at V and 3 bases at J, with 21 bases between. The CDR3 is 17 residues long. Germline V CDR1 and CDR2: MDHEN, SYDVKM. The sample comprised PBMCs. This TCR derives from a man between 50 and 59 years old in good health and CMV-seropositive. This chain joins TRBV28 and TRBJ2-3; possible D gene TRBD2, 8 bases. As DNA, the CDR3 is TGTGCCAGCAGTCCTCCCCCCGGGAGGGGGCAAACAGATACGCAGTATTTT. Residues: CASSPPPGRGQTDTQYF.